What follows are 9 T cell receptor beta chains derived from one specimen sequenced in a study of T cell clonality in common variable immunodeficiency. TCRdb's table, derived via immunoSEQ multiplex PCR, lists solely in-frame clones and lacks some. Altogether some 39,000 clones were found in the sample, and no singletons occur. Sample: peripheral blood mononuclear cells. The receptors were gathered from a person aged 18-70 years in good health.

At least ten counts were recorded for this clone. CDR3 in amino acids: CASSLGAASGNTIYF. The CDR3 DNA, read in part, is TGTGCCAGCAGTCTTGGGGCAGCCTCTGGAAACACC. V and J are TRBV5-4 and TRBJ1-3; a possible D gene is TRBD1 (5 bases). Sequencing ends 3 residues short of the CDR3 end; the germline J gene provides the rest. Looked up from germline, CDR1 is SGHNT and CDR2 is YYREEE (reference sequence). Trimming removed 5 bases at V and 0 bases at J, with 12 bases between. The length of the CDR3 is 15 residues.

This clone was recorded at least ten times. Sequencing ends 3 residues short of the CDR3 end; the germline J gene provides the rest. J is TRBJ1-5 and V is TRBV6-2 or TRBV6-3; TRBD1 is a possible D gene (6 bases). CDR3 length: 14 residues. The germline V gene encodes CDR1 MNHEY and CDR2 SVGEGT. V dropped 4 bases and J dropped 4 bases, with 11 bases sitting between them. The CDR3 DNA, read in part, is TGTGCCAGCAGTTCCCGGGACATTAATCAGCCC. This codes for CASSSRDINQP. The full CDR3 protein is CASSSRDINQPQHF.

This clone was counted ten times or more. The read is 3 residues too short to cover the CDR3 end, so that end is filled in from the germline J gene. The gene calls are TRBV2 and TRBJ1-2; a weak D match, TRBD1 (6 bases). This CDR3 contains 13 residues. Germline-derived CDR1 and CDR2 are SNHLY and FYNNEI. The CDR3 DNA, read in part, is TGTGCCAGCAGTGAGGTACAGGGACGGGGC. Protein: CASSEVQGRG. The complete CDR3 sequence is CASSEVQGRGYTF.

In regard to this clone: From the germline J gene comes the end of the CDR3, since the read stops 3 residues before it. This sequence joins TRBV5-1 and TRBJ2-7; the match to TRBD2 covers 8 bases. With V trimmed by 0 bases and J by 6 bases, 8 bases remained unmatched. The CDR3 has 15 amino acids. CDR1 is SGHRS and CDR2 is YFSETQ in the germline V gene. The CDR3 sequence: CASSLGLATSSEQYF. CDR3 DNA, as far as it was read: TGCGCCAGCAGCTTGGGACTAGCGACGAGTAGCGAG.

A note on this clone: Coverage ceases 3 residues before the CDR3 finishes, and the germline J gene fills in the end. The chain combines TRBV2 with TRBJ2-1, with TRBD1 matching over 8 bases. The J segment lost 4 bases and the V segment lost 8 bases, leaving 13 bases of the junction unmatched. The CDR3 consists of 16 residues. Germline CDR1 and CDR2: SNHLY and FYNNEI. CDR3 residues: CASGPDGQGLYNEQFF. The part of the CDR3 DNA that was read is TGTGCCAGCGGACCCGACGGACAGGGTTTGTACAATGAG. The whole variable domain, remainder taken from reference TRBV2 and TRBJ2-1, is EPEVTQTPSHQVTQMGQEVILRCVPISNHLYFYWYRQILGQKVEFLVSFYNNEISEKSEIFDDQFSVERPDGSNFTLKIRSTKLEDSAMYFCASGPDGQGLYNEQFFGPGTRLTVL.

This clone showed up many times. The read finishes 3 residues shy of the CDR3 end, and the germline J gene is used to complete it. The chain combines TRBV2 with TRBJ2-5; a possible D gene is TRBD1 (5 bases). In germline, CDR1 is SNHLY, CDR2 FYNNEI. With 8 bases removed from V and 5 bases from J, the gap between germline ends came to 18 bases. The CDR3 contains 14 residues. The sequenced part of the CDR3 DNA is TGTGCCAGCGGATTAGGGGCAGTAGGGGAGACC. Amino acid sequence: CASGLGAVGET. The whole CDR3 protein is CASGLGAVGETQYF.

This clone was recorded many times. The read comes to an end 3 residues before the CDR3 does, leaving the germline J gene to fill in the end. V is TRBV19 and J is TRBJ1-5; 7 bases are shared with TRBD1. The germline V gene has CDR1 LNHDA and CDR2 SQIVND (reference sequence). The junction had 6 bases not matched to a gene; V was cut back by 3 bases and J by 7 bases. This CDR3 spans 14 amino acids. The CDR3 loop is CASSITGVGQPQHF. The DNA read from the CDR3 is TGTGCCAGTAGTATCACAGGGGTCGGACAGCCC.

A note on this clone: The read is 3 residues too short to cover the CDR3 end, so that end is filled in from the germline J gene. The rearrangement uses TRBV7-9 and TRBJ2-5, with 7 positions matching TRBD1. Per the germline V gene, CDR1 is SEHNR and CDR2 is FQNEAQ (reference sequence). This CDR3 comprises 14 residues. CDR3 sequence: CSGSLGQAQETQYF. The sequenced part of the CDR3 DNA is TGTTCCGGCAGCCTAGGACAGGCACAAGAGACC.

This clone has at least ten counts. The DNA read from the CDR3 is TGCGCCAGCAACCAGGGGGGAACAGGGTCCAACTATGGC. This translates into CASNQGGTGSNYG. The complete CDR3 protein is CASNQGGTGSNYGYTF. This sequence joins TRBV5-1 and TRBJ1-2, with TRBD1 matching 7 bases. From the germline J gene comes the end of the CDR3, since the read stops 3 residues before it. The CDR3 runs to 16 residues. From germline, CDR1 is SGHRS and CDR2 YFSETQ. J was trimmed by 2 bases and V by 6 bases; bases with no gene match: 13.